Shown below are 30 T cell receptor beta chains from a single sample sequenced in a study of shared clonotypes between healthy human individuals. Repertoires were generated with immunoSEQ multiplex PCR, while TCRdb's copy carries only in-frame clones and drops some. This table holds over 2 million clones, approximately 90% found once. Sequenced sample: naive CD4+ T cells from PBMCs. Subset specified: CD45RA+ positively selected. These receptors were taken from a young man in good health. Some clones in this sample may be carry-over from other donors' samples.

V is TRBV4-3 and J is TRBJ2-7; 8 bases fit TRBD2. This CDR3 is 16 amino acids long. Trimming at V came to 0 bases and at J to 6 bases, leaving 10 bases not matched to a gene. Germline V lookup: CDR1 LGHNA, CDR2 YSLEER. CDR3 residues: CASSQDLTSAPREQYF. CDR3 in DNA: TGCGCCAGCAGCCAAGATTTGACTAGCGCCCCTCGCGAGCAGTACTTC.

This rearrangement joins TRBV28 to TRBJ2-1; no reliable D call. Germline CDR1 MDHEN, CDR2 SYDVKM. V lost 3 bases to trimming and J lost 6 bases, with 15 bases between them. There are 15 residues in the CDR3. CDR3: CASSFGRSLGNEQFF. As DNA, the CDR3 is TGTGCCAGCAGTTTTGGACGGAGCCTCGGCAATGAGCAGTTCTTC.

The chain joins TRBV28 to TRBJ2-7, with TRBD1 identical over 7 bases. This CDR3 contains 13 residues. J was trimmed by 8 bases and V by 5 bases; bases with no gene match: 9. Germline values: CDR1 MDHEN, CDR2 SYDVKM. The CDR3 protein is CASSAATGIKQYF. As DNA, the CDR3 is TGTGCCAGCAGTGCTGCGACAGGGATTAAGCAGTACTTC.

The chain is built from TRBV19 and TRBJ1-1; D is perhaps TRBD1 (6 bases). V lost 4 bases, J lost 2 bases, and 14 bases lay in between. In germline, CDR1 is LNHDA, CDR2 SQIVND (reference sequence). This CDR3 region has 15 residues. The CDR3 reads CASSTRGGLNTEAFF. The CDR3 DNA reads as TGTGCCAGTAGTACTAGGGGGGGCCTAAACACTGAAGCTTTCTTT.

The chain couples TRBV27 to TRBJ1-5; the D gene is possibly TRBD1 (5 bases). Germline assignment: CDR1 MNHEY and CDR2 SMNVEV (reference sequence). This CDR3 region has 14 residues. Between the trimmed V and J ends, which lost 3 bases and 9 bases, there was a span of 15 bases. The CDR3 nucleotides read TGTGCCAGCAGTTTGGGAGGGGCCAGAGGGCCCCAGCATTTT. Its protein product is CASSLGGARGPQHF.

The J gene is TRBJ2-4, the V gene TRBV19, with D perhaps matching TRBD2 (6 bases). Trimming pared 10 bases from V and 2 bases from J, leaving 15 bases between. In germline, CDR1 is LNHDA, CDR2 SQIVND (reference sequence). This CDR3 has 14 residues. CDR3 amino acids: CATTYGGPKNIQYF. DNA of the CDR3: TGTGCCACTACTTACGGGGGTCCCAAAAACATTCAGTACTTC.

The chain carries TRBV6-1 and TRBJ2-3; unclear D gene. V lost 6 bases, J lost 4 bases, and 11 bases lay in between. The germline gives CDR1 MNHNS, CDR2 SASEGT. This CDR3 has 13 residues. The CDR3 bases are TGTGCCAGCAGCTCCTCAGTGGCAGATACGCAGTATTTT. Protein product: CASSSSVADTQYF.

The rearrangement links TRBV28 to TRBJ1-3; tentatively, D is TRBD1 (5 bases). Germline V gene lookup returns CDR1 MDHEN and CDR2 SYDVKM. V lost 4 bases, J lost 4 bases, and 14 bases lay in between. There are 15 residues in the CDR3. The DNA for the CDR3 is TGTGCCAGCAGTTGGGGCAGGAATTCGGGAAACACCATATATTTT. This sequence encodes CASSWGRNSGNTIYF.

This clone was seen more than once but under ten times. V is TRBV28 and J is TRBJ1-2; D gene uncertain. V lost 8 bases and J 7 bases, leaving 11 bases between the germline ends. The V gene's germline CDR1 is MDHEN and CDR2 SYDVKM. The CDR3 length is 11 residues. DNA of the CDR3: TGTGCCAGCGGACCTGCTGGTGGCTACACCTTC. As protein: CASGPAGGYTF.

The CDR3 protein is CASSDPGLEQFF. CDR3 bases: TGTGCCAGCAGTGACCCGGGACTTGAGCAGTTCTTC. The V and J genes are TRBV7-6 and TRBJ2-1; D is perhaps TRBD2 (6 bases). V lost 6 bases to trimming and J lost 9 bases, with 12 bases between them. Germline CDR1 and CDR2: SGHVS and FNYEAQ. CDR3 length: 12 residues.

The chain has TRBV7-3 and TRBJ2-1; D is possibly TRBD2 (6 bases). The CDR3 length is 14 residues. Trimming took 4 bases from V and 6 from J, leaving 13 bases between them. The V gene's germline CDR1 is SGHTA and CDR2 FQGTGA. The CDR3 reads CASSSIGAGNEQFF. CDR3 DNA sequence: TGTGCCAGCAGCTCCATAGGAGCGGGCAATGAGCAGTTCTTC.

This sequence joins TRBV28 and TRBJ2-7, with D possibly matching TRBD2 (5 bases). Germline V lookup: CDR1 MDHEN, CDR2 SYDVKM. This CDR3 is 13 amino acids long. Trimming took 6 bases from V and 3 from J, leaving 12 bases between them. As DNA, the CDR3 is TGTGCCAGCAGGGGGAGCTTGTTCTACGAGCAGTACTTC. The encoded protein is CASRGSLFYEQYF.

The chain uses TRBV7-2 and TRBJ1-1, with a possible D match to TRBD1 (5 bases). Germline V gives CDR1 SGHTA, CDR2 FQGNSA. V shed 5 bases and J shed 1 base, with 17 bases lying between them. This CDR3 has 16 residues. The CDR3 coding sequence is TGTGCCAGCAGCCCTCGGGGCGGGGTTCCGAACACTGAAGCTTTCTTT. Protein sequence: CASSPRGGVPNTEAFF.

This sequence joins TRBV2 and TRBJ2-5, with D unclear. Gene TRBJ2-7 matches the end of the DNA better, so the J call may be wrong. Germline CDR1 reads SNHLY; CDR2 reads FYNNEI. The CDR3 sequence is 12 residues long. The CDR3 DNA is TGTGCCAGCAGAGCGAACTCCTACGAGCAGTACTTC. It is translated as CASRANSYEQYF.

The CDR3 is CASSVGRADEKLFF. CDR3 nucleotide sequence: TGTGCCAGCAGCGTAGGCAGAGCGGATGAAAAACTGTTTTTT. The chain recombines TRBV9 with TRBJ1-4; D remains ambiguous. CDR1 and CDR2 from the germline V gene are SGDLS and YYNGEE. This CDR3 region has 14 residues. Trimming pared 0 bases from V and 6 bases from J, leaving 9 bases between. Full variable domain (missing parts from reference TRBV9 and TRBJ1-4): DSGVTQTPKHLITATGQRVTLRCSPRSGDLSVYWYQQSLDQGLQFLIQYYNGEERAKGNILERFSAQQFPDLHSELNLSSLELGDSALYFCASSVGRADEKLFFGSGTQLSVL.

The V and J genes are TRBV28 and TRBJ1-2, with 10 bases that match TRBD1. The CDR3 spans 16 residues. V was clipped by 1 base and J by 4 bases; unmatched bases: 6. In germline, CDR1 is MDHEN, CDR2 SYDVKM. Here the CDR3 DNA reads TGTGCCAGCAGTTTATCCCGGACAGGGGGTCTCTATGGCTACACCTTC. As protein: CASSLSRTGGLYGYTF.

The chain couples TRBV4-1 to TRBJ1-2, with D maybe TRBD1 (5 bases). The CDR3 is 16 amino acids. V shed 0 bases and J shed 3 bases, with 14 bases lying between them. The germline gives CDR1 MGHRA, CDR2 YSYEKL. The CDR3 here is CASSQDGGVLDYGYTF. In DNA, the CDR3 is TGCGCCAGCAGCCAAGACGGGGGGGTATTGGACTATGGCTACACCTTC.

The V gene is TRBV5-1, the J gene TRBJ2-7, with TRBD1 matching 10 bases. This CDR3 contains 15 residues. Germline V CDR1 and CDR2: SGHRS, YFSETQ. V dropped 4 bases and J dropped 3; count of bases not matched to a gene: 7. CDR3 residues: CASSPGQGGLYEQYF. Written as DNA, the CDR3 is TGCGCCAGCAGCCCCGGACAGGGGGGCCTCTACGAGCAGTACTTC.

The chain links TRBV9 to TRBJ1-5; no firm D call. Looked up from germline, CDR1 is SGDLS and CDR2 is YYNGEE. This CDR3 is built from 14 residues. Trimming removed 0 bases from V and 5 bases from J, with 9 bases in between. CDR3 protein: CASSVEDRDQPQHF. CDR3 coding DNA: TGTGCCAGCAGCGTAGAAGACCGGGATCAGCCCCAGCATTTT.

J is TRBJ1-2 and V is TRBV28, with TRBD1 matching 9 bases. The CDR3 spans 14 residues. The V gene's germline CDR1 is MDHEN and CDR2 SYDVKM. After removal of 11 bases from V and 2 bases from J, the junction contained 9 bases not matched to a gene. For the CDR3, the DNA is TGTGCCGCAGTCTTGGGGACAGGGAACTATGGCTACACCTTC. Protein: CAAVLGTGNYGYTF.

The V and J genes are TRBV7-2 and TRBJ1-4, with a tentative D call TRBD1 (5 bases). The CDR3 contains 14 residues. Trimming pared 5 bases from V and 8 bases from J, leaving 15 bases between. From germline, CDR1 is SGHTA and CDR2 FQGNSA. The CDR3 protein is CASSPRGMGEKLFF. CDR3 DNA: TGTGCCAGCAGCCCCCGGGGGATGGGGGAAAAACTGTTTTTT. The entire variable domain, with the rest obtained from reference TRBV7-2 and TRBJ1-4, is as follows: GAGVSQSPSNKVTEKGKDVELRCDPISGHTALYWYRQSLGQGLEFLIYFQGNSAPDKSGLPSDRFSAERTGGSVSTLTIQRTQQEDSAVYLCASSPRGMGEKLFFGSGTQLSVL.

The V gene is TRBV15, the J gene TRBJ2-2, with a tentative D call TRBD2 (5 bases). The CDR3 totals 15 residues. The V and J ends lost 3 bases and 4 bases respectively, with 12 bases between them. Germline loops: CDR1 LNHNV, CDR2 YYDKDF (reference sequence). The CDR3 coding sequence is TGTGCCACCAGCAGGGATATAGGAGGCACCGGGGAGCTGTTTTTT. It encodes CATSRDIGGTGELFF.

The chain carries TRBV28 and TRBJ1-2, with TRBD1 matching 9 bases. In germline, CDR1 is MDHEN, CDR2 SYDVKM. This CDR3 is 16 amino acids long. V trimming: 5 bases; J trimming: 5 bases; junction bases outside the gene matches: 12. The CDR3 sequence is CASSPGTGRWAYGYTF. CDR3 coding DNA: TGTGCCAGCAGTCCCGGGACAGGGAGATGGGCGTATGGCTACACCTTC.

The V call is TRBV4-2, the J call TRBJ1-5; no reliable D call. The length of the CDR3 is 14 residues. Germline-derived CDR1 and CDR2 are LGHNA and YNFKEQ. Trimming left V 0 bases short and J 5 bases short, with 8 bases between. The CDR3 is CASSQDRWDQPQHF. CDR3 sequence (DNA): TGTGCCAGCAGCCAAGATAGGTGGGATCAGCCCCAGCATTTT.

The chain joins TRBV30 to TRBJ1-6, with TRBD1 as a possible D gene (6 bases). The CDR3 covers 13 residues. Trimming cost V 3 bases and J 10 bases, with 13 bases left between them. Germline assignment: CDR1 GTSNPN and CDR2 SVGIG (reference sequence). The CDR3 reads CAWSTGLESPLHF. The CDR3 nucleotides are TGTGCCTGGAGCACAGGGTTGGAGTCACCCCTCCACTTT.

This clone was seen just once. V is TRBV28 and J is TRBJ1-3, with D unclear. Trimming shortened V by 2 bases and J by 4 bases, and 12 bases separated the two germline ends. The CDR3 spans 15 residues. Germline CDR1 reads MDHEN; CDR2 reads SYDVKM. CDR3 protein: CASSLRDHPGNTIYF. In nucleotides, the CDR3 is TGTGCCAGCAGTTTACGGGATCACCCCGGAAACACCATATATTTT.

This chain connects TRBV15 to TRBJ2-1; possible D gene TRBD2, 6 bases. The V gene's germline CDR1 is LNHNV and CDR2 YYDKDF (reference sequence). This CDR3 has 11 amino acids. The ends were cut back, 5 bases at V and 10 bases at J, with 9 bases in the middle. The CDR3 is CATSLRGEQFF. The CDR3 DNA reads TGTGCCACCAGCCTTCGGGGGGAGCAGTTCTTC.

This chain connects TRBV7-3 to TRBJ2-7; D remains ambiguous. V lost 2 bases and J lost 7, with 15 bases in between. The CDR3 length is 14 residues. Germline V gene lookup returns CDR1 SGHTA and CDR2 FQGTGA. This CDR3 reads CASSLYPRLGEQYF. CDR3 in DNA: TGTGCCAGCAGCTTATATCCTAGACTGGGGGAGCAGTACTTC.

This rearrangement joins TRBV28 to TRBJ1-1; D gene ambiguous. Per the germline V gene, CDR1 is MDHEN and CDR2 is SYDVKM. Trimming removed 7 bases from V and 1 base from J, with 13 bases in between. This CDR3 is built from 14 residues. The chain's CDR3 is CASTRLVRNTEAFF. CDR3 DNA: TGTGCCAGCACCAGACTGGTCCGGAACACTGAAGCTTTCTTT.

This clone has just one count. The V gene is TRBV5-4, the J gene TRBJ2-5; D unresolved. Germline V gives CDR1 SGHNT, CDR2 YYREEE (reference sequence). CDR3 length: 13 residues. The V end lost 2 bases, the J end lost 5 bases, and 10 bases lay between the germline ends. The CDR3 protein is CASSLAQAETQYF. For the CDR3, the DNA is TGTGCCAGCAGCTTAGCCCAGGCCGAGACCCAGTACTTC.